The present TCR beta chain was sequenced within a study of cytomegalovirus exposure and HLA in healthy donors. Study results and limitations: In vitro work confirmed that a few CMV-associated chains recognize CMV antigens.

TCRdb's table, derived via immunoSEQ multiplex PCR, lists solely in-frame clones and lacks some. The sample includes around 150,000 clones, around four fifths of them seen just once. A word on this clone: Antigen unknown.

Donors came from a validation cohort of some 110 subjects, distinct from the first 666-subject cohort. Germline CDR1 is MNHNS and CDR2 is SASEGT. Trimming removed 5 bases from V and 3 bases from J, with 8 bases in between. The CDR3 loop spans 12 amino acids. The sequence derives from a young man in good health and CMV-seropositive. This rearrangement joins TRBV6-1 to TRBJ2-7; D is uncertain. The sequenced material came from PBMCs. The CDR3 nucleotides read TGTGCCAGCAGTTTCACAGACTACGAGCAGTACTTC. Its protein is CASSFTDYEQYF.